This TCR beta chain was observed in a study of blood T cell repertoires in COVID-19. Overall study: The United States, Italy and Spain supplied acute and convalescent COVID-19 samples. The cDNA or gDNA used as material had been derived from T cells, B-cell-depleted T cells, or PBMCs.

Between the trimmed V and J ends, which lost 5 bases and 7 bases, there was a span of 21 bases. The CDR3 has 15 residues. Germline values: CDR1 SGHAT, CDR2 FQNNGV. Followed over time, Seattle patients had been enrolled while infection was active. Authors' data handling: The assay estimated nucleated cells by amplifying reference gene primers. The repertoire was sequenced with immunoSEQ multiplex PCR; TCRdb's copy has only in-frame clones and lacks some. V, J and clone size reflect that table, while D and trimming were determined from the DNA. The sample has 300,000 to 400,000 clones, approximately 87% seen once.

The origin of this receptor is a woman in her sixties with COVID-19, enrolled during active disease. The specimen sequenced was peripheral blood. The rearrangement joins TRBV11-2 to TRBJ2-7; possibly TRBD2 for D (5 bases). The CDR3 region has the DNA TGTGCCAGCAGCCCCCTAGCCGGGTCCTCCTCGGAGCAGTACTTC. As protein: CASSPLAGSSSEQYF.